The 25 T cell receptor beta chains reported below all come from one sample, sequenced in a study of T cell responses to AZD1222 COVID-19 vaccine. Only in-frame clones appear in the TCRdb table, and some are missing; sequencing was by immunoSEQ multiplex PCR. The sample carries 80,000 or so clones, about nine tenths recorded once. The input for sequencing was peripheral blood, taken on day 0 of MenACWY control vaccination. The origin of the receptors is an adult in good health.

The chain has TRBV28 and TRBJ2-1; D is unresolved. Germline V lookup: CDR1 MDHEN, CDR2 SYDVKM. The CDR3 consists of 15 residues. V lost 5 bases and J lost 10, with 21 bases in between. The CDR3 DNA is TGTGCCAGCAGTCGATGGGATCTTTCCCCCCTGGAGCAGTTCTTC. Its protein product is CASSRWDLSPLEQFF. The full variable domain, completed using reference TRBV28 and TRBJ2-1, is DVKVTQSSRYLVKRTGEKVFLECVQDMDHENMFWYRQDPGLGLRLIYFSYDVKMKEKGDIPEGYSVSREKKERFSLILESASTNQTSMYLCASSRWDLSPLEQFFGPGTRLTVL.

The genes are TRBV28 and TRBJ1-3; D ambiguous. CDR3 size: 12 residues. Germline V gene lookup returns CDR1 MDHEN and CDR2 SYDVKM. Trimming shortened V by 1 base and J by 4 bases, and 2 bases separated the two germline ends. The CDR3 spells CASSLLGNTIYF. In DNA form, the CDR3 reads TGTGCCAGCAGTTTATTGGGAAACACCATATATTTT.

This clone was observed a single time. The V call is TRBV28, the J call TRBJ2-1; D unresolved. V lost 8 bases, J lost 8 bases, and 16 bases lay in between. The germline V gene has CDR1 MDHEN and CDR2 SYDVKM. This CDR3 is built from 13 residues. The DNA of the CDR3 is TGTGCCAGCGCTACTATTTCTAGGGATGAGCAGTTCTTC. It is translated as CASATISRDEQFF.

In DNA form, the CDR3 reads TGTGCCAGCAGTGAGGGGCAGGGACCCATGAACACTGAAGCTTTCTTT. This gives the protein CASSEGQGPMNTEAFF. The rearrangement links TRBV2 to TRBJ1-1; D is possibly TRBD1 (5 bases). The V and J ends lost 3 bases and 0 bases respectively, with 14 bases between them. Germline CDR1 is SNHLY and CDR2 is FYNNEI. The CDR3 contains 16 residues.

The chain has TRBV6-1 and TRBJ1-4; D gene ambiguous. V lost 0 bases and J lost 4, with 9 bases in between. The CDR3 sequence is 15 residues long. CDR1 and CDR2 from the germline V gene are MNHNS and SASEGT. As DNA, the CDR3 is TGTGCCAGCAGTGAAGCTCTCGCATATAATGAAAAACTGTTTTTT. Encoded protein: CASSEALAYNEKLFF.

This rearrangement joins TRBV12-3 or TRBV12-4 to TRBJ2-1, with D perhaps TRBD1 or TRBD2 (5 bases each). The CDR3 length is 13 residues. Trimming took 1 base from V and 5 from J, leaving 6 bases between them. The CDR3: CASSLVGDNEQFF. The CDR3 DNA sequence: TGTGCCAGCAGTTTAGTGGGGGACAATGAGCAGTTCTTC.

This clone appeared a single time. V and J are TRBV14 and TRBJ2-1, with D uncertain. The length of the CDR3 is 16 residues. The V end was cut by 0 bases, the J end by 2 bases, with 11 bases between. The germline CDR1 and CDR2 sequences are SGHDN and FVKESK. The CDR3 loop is CASSQEGLNPYNEQFF. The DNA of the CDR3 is TGTGCCAGCAGCCAAGAGGGTCTAAACCCCTACAATGAGCAGTTCTTC. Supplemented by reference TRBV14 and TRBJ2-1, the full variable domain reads EAGVTQFPSHSVIEKGQTVTLRCDPISGHDNLYWYRRVMGKEIKFLLHFVKESKQDESGMPNNRFLAERTGGTYSTLKVQPAELEDSGVYFCASSQEGLNPYNEQFFGPGTRLTVL.

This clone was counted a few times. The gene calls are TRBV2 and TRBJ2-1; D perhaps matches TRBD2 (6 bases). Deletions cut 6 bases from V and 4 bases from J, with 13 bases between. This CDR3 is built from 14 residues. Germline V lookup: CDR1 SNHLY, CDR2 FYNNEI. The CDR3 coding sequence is TGTGCCAGCAGGGACTCTGCGGGATACAATGAGCAGTTCTTC. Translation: CASRDSAGYNEQFF.

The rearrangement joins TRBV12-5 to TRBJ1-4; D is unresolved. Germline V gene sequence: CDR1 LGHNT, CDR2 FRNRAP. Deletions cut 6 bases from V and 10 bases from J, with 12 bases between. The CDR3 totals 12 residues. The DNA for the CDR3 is TGTGCTAGTGGCTCGTTAGGCGGAAAACTGTTTTTT. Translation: CASGSLGGKLFF.

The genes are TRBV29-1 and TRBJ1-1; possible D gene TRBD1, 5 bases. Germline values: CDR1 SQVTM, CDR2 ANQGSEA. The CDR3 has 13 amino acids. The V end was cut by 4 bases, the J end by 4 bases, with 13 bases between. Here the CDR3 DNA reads TGCAGCGTTGGGGACGTAGGTAGCACTGAAGCTTTCTTT. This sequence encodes CSVGDVGSTEAFF.

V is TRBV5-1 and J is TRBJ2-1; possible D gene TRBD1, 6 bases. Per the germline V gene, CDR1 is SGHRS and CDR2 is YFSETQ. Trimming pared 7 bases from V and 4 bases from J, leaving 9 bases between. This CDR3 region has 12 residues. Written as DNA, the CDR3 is TGCGCCAGCGGAACAGGGTACAATGAGCAGTTCTTC. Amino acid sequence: CASGTGYNEQFF.

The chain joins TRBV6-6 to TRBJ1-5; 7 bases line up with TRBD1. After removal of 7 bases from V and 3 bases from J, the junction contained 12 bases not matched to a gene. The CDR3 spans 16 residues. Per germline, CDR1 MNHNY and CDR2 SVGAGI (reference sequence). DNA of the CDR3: TGTGCCAGCACCAAACCCCCGGGACAGAACAATCAGCCCCAGCATTTT. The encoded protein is CASTKPPGQNNQPQHF.

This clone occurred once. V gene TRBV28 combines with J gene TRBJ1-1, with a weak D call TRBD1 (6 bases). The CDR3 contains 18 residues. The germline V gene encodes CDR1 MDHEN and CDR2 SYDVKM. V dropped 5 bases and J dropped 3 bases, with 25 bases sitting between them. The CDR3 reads CASSAPPGTTGRDTEAFF. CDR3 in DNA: TGTGCCAGCAGTGCTCCACCCGGGACAACCGGGCGGGACACTGAAGCTTTCTTT.

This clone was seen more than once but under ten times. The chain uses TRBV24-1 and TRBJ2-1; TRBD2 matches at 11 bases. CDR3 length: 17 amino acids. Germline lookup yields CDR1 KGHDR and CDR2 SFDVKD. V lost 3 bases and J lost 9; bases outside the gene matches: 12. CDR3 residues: CATSDGDSGRARGEQFF. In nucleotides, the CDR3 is TGTGCCACCAGTGATGGTGATAGCGGGAGGGCCAGGGGTGAGCAGTTCTTC.

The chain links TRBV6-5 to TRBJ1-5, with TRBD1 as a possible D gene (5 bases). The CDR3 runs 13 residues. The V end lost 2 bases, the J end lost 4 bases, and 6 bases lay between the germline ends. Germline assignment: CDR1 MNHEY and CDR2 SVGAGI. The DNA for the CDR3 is TGTGCCAGCAGTTACGGGGCGAATCAGCCCCAGCATTTT. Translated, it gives CASSYGANQPQHF.

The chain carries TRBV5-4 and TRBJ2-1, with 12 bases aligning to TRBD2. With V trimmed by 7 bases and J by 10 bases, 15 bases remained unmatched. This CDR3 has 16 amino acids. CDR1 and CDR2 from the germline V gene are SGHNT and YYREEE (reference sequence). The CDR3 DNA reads TGTGCCAGCTATCCCGGGGTGACTAGCGGGAGTGGGGAGCAGTTCTTC. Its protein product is CASYPGVTSGSGEQFF.

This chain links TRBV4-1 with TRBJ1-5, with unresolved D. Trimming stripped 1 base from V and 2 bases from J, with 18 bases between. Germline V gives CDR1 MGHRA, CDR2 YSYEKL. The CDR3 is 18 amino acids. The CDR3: CASSQARAVADRNQPQHF. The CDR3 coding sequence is TGCGCCAGCAGCCAAGCTCGTGCAGTAGCCGATCGCAATCAGCCCCAGCATTTT.

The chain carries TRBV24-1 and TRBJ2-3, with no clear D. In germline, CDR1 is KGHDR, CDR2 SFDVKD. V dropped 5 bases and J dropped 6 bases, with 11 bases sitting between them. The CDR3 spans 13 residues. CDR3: CATSGLVGDTQYF. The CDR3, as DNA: TGTGCCACCAGTGGGCTAGTCGGGGATACGCAGTATTTT.

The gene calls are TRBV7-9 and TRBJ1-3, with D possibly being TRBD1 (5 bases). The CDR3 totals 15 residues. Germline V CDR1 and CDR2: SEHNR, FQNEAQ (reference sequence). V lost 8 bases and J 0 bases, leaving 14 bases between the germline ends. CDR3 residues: CASFGGSISGNTIYF. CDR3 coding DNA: TGTGCCAGCTTCGGGGGGTCAATCTCTGGAAACACCATATATTTT.

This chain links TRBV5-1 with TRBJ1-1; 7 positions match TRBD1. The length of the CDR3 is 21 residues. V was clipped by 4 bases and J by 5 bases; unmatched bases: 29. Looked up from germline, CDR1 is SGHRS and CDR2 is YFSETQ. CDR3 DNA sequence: TGCGCCAGCAGCCCACGGATTGGGGATATGACAGGGAGTTATGGGAAAACTGAAGCTTTCTTT. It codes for CASSPRIGDMTGSYGKTEAFF.

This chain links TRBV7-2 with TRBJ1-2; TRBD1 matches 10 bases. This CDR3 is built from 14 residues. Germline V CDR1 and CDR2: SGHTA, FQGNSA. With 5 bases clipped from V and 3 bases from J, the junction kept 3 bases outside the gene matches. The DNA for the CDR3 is TGTGCCAGCAGCCCCGGGACAGGGGACTATGGCTACACCTTC. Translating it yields CASSPGTGDYGYTF.

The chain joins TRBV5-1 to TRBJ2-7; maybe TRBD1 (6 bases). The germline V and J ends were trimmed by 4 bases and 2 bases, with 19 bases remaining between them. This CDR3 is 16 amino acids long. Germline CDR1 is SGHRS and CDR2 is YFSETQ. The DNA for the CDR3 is TGCGCCAGCAGCCTCCGCCGCGGACAGCAAACCTACGAGCAGTACTTC. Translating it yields CASSLRRGQQTYEQYF.

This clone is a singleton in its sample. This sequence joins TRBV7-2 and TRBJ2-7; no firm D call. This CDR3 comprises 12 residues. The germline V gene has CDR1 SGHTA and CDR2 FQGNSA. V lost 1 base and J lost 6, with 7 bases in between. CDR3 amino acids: CASSLEGSEQYF. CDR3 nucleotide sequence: TGTGCCAGCAGCTTAGAAGGGTCCGAGCAGTACTTC.

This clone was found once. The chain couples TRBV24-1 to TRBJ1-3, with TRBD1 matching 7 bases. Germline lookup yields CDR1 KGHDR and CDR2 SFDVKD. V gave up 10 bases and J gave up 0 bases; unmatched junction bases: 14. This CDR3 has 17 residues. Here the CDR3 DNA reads TGTGCCACGACCGAATGCCCGGGACAGTGCTCTGGAAACACCATATATTTT. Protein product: CATTECPGQCSGNTIYF.

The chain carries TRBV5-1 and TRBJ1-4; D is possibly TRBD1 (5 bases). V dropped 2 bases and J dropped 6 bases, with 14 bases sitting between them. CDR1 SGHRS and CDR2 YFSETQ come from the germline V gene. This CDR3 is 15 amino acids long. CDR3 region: CASSFQGARDEKLFF. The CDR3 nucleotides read TGCGCCAGCAGCTTTCAAGGGGCTAGGGATGAAAAACTGTTTTTT.